This TCR beta chain came from a study of cytomegalovirus exposure and HLA in healthy donors. Vbeta (60) and Jbeta (13) primers were used in the PCR. Profiling relied on immunoSEQ multiplex PCR, and the TCRdb table lists in-frame clones only, not all of them. This sample carries tens of thousands of clones, roughly four fifths of them seen once, and the ten largest clones take about 20%. The CDR3 length is 15 residues. V was clipped by 8 bases and J by 4 bases; unmatched bases: 13. Germline CDR1 MNHNS, CDR2 SASEGT. Study conclusions and caveats: A later analysis reportedly identified an Asian-associated ancestry cluster as carrying fewer N-insertions than the roughly 700-donor mean. HLA restriction was apparent for most CMV-associated TCR beta chains in a later analysis.

In regard to this clone: Its antigen remains unknown.

The sequence was obtained from a young woman in good health and CMV-seropositive. The chain combines TRBV6-1 with TRBJ2-5; 7 positions match TRBD1. What was sequenced was PBMCs. In DNA, the CDR3 is TGTGCCAGCTCTCTGACAGGGACGAGTAGAGAGACCCAGTACTTC. Translating gives CASSLTGTSRETQYF.